This is a list of T cell receptor beta chains from one sample in a study of a mutant IDH1 vaccine in newly diagnosed glioma. No antigens are known for them. Generated by immunoSEQ multiplex PCR, the TCRdb table keeps only in-frame clones and is missing some. The table has 30,000 to 35,000 clones, 90% seen once. Sample: PBMCs, taken from a glioma patient whose treatment included an IDH1 peptide vaccine. Every receptor here comes from a young man with glioma. The CDR3 runs from the conserved cysteine through the conserved F or W. The D gene is left open where the match is weak. Size tells how often a clone was seen (once, few, many) or the class of an expanded clone, and some rows leave it out.

J: TRBJ2-7; V: TRBV18; D: NA; size: NA; CDR3: CASSPGVQGLGNYEQYF; DNA: TGTGCCAGCTCACCTGGGGTCCAGGGACTGGGAAACTACGAGCAGTACTTC
J: TRBJ2-7; V: TRBV6-5; D: TRBD1; size: NA; CDR3: CASSYSDRAHEQYF; DNA: TGTGCCAGCAGTTACTCCGACAGGGCCCACGAGCAGTACTTC
J: TRBJ1-2; V: TRBV7-6; D: TRBD1; size: NA; CDR3: CASSRTGNYGYTF; DNA: TGTGCCAGCAGCCGGACAGGGAACTATGGCTACACCTTC
J: TRBJ1-3; V: TRBV30; D: NA; size: NA; CDR3: CAWSVSSGNTIYF; DNA: TGTGCCTGGAGTGTATCGTCTGGAAACACCATATATTTT
J: TRBJ1-1; V: TRBV6-1; D: NA; size: NA; CDR3: CASSAGGRAFF; DNA: TGTGCCAGCAGTGCTGGGGGGCGAGCTTTCTTT
J: TRBJ1-5; V: TRBV7-2; D: NA; size: NA; CDR3: CASSLWGNQPQHF; DNA: TGTGCCAGCAGCCTCTGGGGCAATCAGCCCCAGCATTTT
J: TRBJ1-1; V: TRBV16; D: TRBD1; size: NA; CDR3: CASSTLTGYAFF; DNA: TGTGCCAGCAGCACCCTGACAGGGTACGCTTTCTTT
J: TRBJ2-1; V: TRBV5-1; D: TRBD2; size: NA; CDR3: CASRILAGVYNEQFF; DNA: TGCGCCAGCCGGATACTAGCGGGAGTCTACAATGAGCAGTTCTTC
J: TRBJ2-1; V: TRBV2; D: NA; size: NA; CDR3: CASSEQSLFF; DNA: TGTGCCAGCAGTGAACAGTCCCTTTTCTTC
J: TRBJ2-7; V: TRBV4-1; D: NA; size: NA; CDR3: CASSQDTSGTPEEQYF; DNA: TGCGCCAGCAGCCAAGATACGAGCGGAACCCCTGAGGAGCAGTACTTC
J: TRBJ1-5; V: TRBV30; D: NA; size: few; CDR3: CAWSLSAGQPQHF; DNA: TGTGCCTGGAGCCTATCCGCAGGGCAGCCCCAGCATTTT
J: TRBJ2-7; V: TRBV10-3; D: NA; size: medium-sized; CDR3: CAISRVAYEQYF; DNA: TGTGCCATCAGCCGGGTAGCCTACGAGCAGTACTTC
J: TRBJ2-2; V: TRBV7-9; D: NA; size: NA; CDR3: CASSLGTTTGELFF; DNA: TGTGCCAGCAGCTTAGGGACGACCACCGGGGAGCTGTTTTTT
J: TRBJ2-1; V: TRBV4-1; D: NA; size: NA; CDR3: CASSRAGRSSYNEQFF; DNA: TGCGCCAGCAGCCGGGCGGGGCGTAGCTCCTACAATGAGCAGTTCTTC
J: TRBJ2-1; V: TRBV27; D: NA; size: NA; CDR3: CASSPALTYNEQFF; DNA: TGTGCCAGCAGCCCGGCGCTTACCTACAATGAGCAGTTCTTC
J: TRBJ2-3; V: TRBV18; D: TRBD2; size: NA; CDR3: CASSPGWRTSGVTDTQYF; DNA: TGTGCCAGCTCACCGGGTTGGCGTACTAGCGGAGTCACAGATACGCAGTATTTT
J: TRBJ2-1; V: TRBV27; D: NA; size: NA; CDR3: CASSWTSNGNEQFF; DNA: TGTGCCAGCAGTTGGACATCAAACGGGAATGAGCAGTTCTTC
J: TRBJ1-4; V: TRBV7-2; D: TRBD1; size: NA; CDR3: CASRRQGANEKLFF; DNA: TGTGCCAGCAGACGACAGGGAGCTAATGAAAAACTGTTTTTT
J: TRBJ1-2; V: TRBV18; D: NA; size: once; CDR3: CASSPGGSLGANYGYTF; DNA: TGTGCCAGCTCACCAGGGGGCTCGCTGGGCGCTAACTATGGCTACACCTTC
J: TRBJ2-1; V: TRBV4-1; D: NA; size: NA; CDR3: CASSQVDLMNYNEQFF; DNA: TGCGCCAGCAGCCAAGTTGACTTGATGAACTACAATGAGCAGTTCTTC
J: TRBJ2-7; V: TRBV28; D: NA; size: NA; CDR3: CASSLYYEQYF; DNA: TGTGCCAGCAGTTTATATTACGAGCAGTACTTC
J: TRBJ1-5; V: TRBV30; D: NA; size: NA; CDR3: CAWGEGRGNQPQHF; DNA: TGTGCCTGGGGGGAGGGGAGGGGGAATCAGCCCCAGCATTTT
J: TRBJ1-1; V: TRBV5-4; D: NA; size: NA; CDR3: CASRTGPERNTEAFF; DNA: TGTGCCAGCAGGACCGGGCCTGAGAGGAACACTGAAGCTTTCTTT
J: TRBJ1-6; V: TRBV6-5; D: TRBD1; size: NA; CDR3: CASTRGGGGNSPLHF; DNA: TGTGCCAGCACCAGGGGGGGAGGGGGAAATTCACCCCTCCACTTT
J: TRBJ1-5; V: TRBV9; D: NA; size: NA; CDR3: CASSLEGGGNQPQHF; DNA: TGTGCCAGCAGCTTGGAGGGGGGTGGAAATCAGCCCCAGCATTTT
J: TRBJ2-7; V: TRBV6-6; D: TRBD2; size: NA; CDR3: CASRVPAGGNYEQYF; DNA: TGTGCCAGCAGAGTCCCAGCGGGAGGTAACTACGAGCAGTACTTC
J: TRBJ1-4; V: TRBV13; D: NA; size: NA; CDR3: CASSARSKETNEKLFF; DNA: TGTGCCAGCAGCGCCCGAAGCAAAGAAACTAATGAAAAACTGTTTTTT
J: TRBJ1-5; V: TRBV7-2; D: NA; size: NA; CDR3: CASSLDLRESGQPQHF; DNA: TGTGCCAGCAGCTTAGATCTGAGGGAATCGGGTCAGCCCCAGCATTTT
J: TRBJ1-5; V: TRBV28; D: TRBD1; size: NA; CDR3: CASSSGQGTHQPQHF; DNA: TGTGCCAGCAGTTCGGGACAGGGGACCCATCAGCCCCAGCATTTT
J: TRBJ1-2; V: TRBV6-1; D: NA; size: NA; CDR3: CASSETLGSYYGYTF; DNA: TGTGCCAGCAGTGAAACTTTGGGGTCGTACTATGGCTACACCTTC
J: TRBJ1-5; V: TRBV6-6; D: NA; size: NA; CDR3: CASKAPPGYSNQPQHF; DNA: TGTGCCAGCAAAGCCCCCCCCGGGTATAGCAATCAGCCCCAGCATTTT
J: TRBJ1-2; V: TRBV29-1; D: NA; size: NA; CDR3: CSVASTGAAGYTF; DNA: TGCAGCGTTGCTTCAACAGGTGCGGCGGGCTACACCTTC
J: TRBJ2-7; V: TRBV10-2; D: NA; size: NA; CDR3: CASSGAGGGKQYF; DNA: TGCGCCAGCAGTGGGGCAGGGGGGGGAAAGCAGTACTTC
J: TRBJ1-1; V: TRBV19; D: NA; size: NA; CDR3: CASSIGNTEAFF; DNA: TGTGCCAGTAGTATCGGTAACACTGAAGCTTTCTTT
J: TRBJ1-1; V: TRBV30; D: TRBD1; size: NA; CDR3: CAWSVGRGITEAFF; DNA: TGTGCCTGGAGTGTTGGCAGGGGGATCACTGAAGCTTTCTTT
J: TRBJ2-7; V: TRBV10-3; D: NA; size: once; CDR3: CAISPGLVNEQYF; DNA: TGTGCCATCAGCCCGGGCCTGGTAAACGAGCAGTACTTC
J: TRBJ2-1; V: TRBV13; D: TRBD2; size: NA; CDR3: CASSLLAGAYNEQFF; DNA: TGTGCCAGCAGCTTACTAGCGGGAGCCTACAATGAGCAGTTCTTC
J: TRBJ1-1; V: TRBV5-1; D: TRBD1; size: NA; CDR3: CASSSGTGATEAFF; DNA: TGCGCCAGCAGCTCAGGCACAGGGGCCACTGAAGCTTTCTTT
J: TRBJ2-5; V: TRBV7-9; D: NA; size: NA; CDR3: CASSLALGLEIQETQYF; DNA: TGTGCCAGCAGCTTAGCGCTGGGGTTGGAGATCCAAGAGACCCAGTACTTC
J: TRBJ1-4; V: TRBV6-5; D: TRBD1; size: NA; CDR3: CASSYDRDRGEKLFF; DNA: TGTGCCAGCAGTTACGATCGGGACAGGGGTGAAAAACTGTTTTTT
J: TRBJ2-7; V: TRBV5-6; D: TRBD2; size: NA; CDR3: CASSWAGTSPSSYEQYF; DNA: TGTGCCAGCAGCTGGGCCGGGACTAGTCCGAGCTCCTACGAGCAGTACTTC
J: TRBJ1-6; V: TRBV5-3; D: NA; size: NA; CDR3: CARSLVRDPSNF; DNA: TGTGCCAGAAGCTTGGTCAGGGACCCATCCAACTTT
J: TRBJ2-7; V: TRBV29-1; D: TRBD1; size: NA; CDR3: CSHTGGRGGEQYF; DNA: TGCAGTCACACAGGGGGCCGAGGTGGGGAGCAGTACTTC
J: TRBJ2-2; V: TRBV5-1; D: NA; size: NA; CDR3: CASSFGKLRTGELFF; DNA: TGCGCCAGCAGTTTCGGGAAGTTGCGCACCGGGGAGCTGTTTTTT
J: TRBJ2-7; V: TRBV6-6; D: NA; size: NA; CDR3: CASSPTGQIYSYEQYF; DNA: TGTGCCAGCAGCCCAACAGGACAGATCTACTCCTACGAGCAGTACTTC
J: TRBJ1-2; V: TRBV5-1; D: TRBD1; size: NA; CDR3: CASSASGTGVGYTF; DNA: TGCGCCAGCAGCGCGTCCGGGACAGGGGTCGGCTACACCTTC
J: TRBJ1-3; V: TRBV9; D: NA; size: NA; CDR3: CASSGSQGLAGNTIYF; DNA: TGTGCCAGCAGCGGATCACAGGGACTAGCTGGAAACACCATATATTTT
J: TRBJ2-7; V: TRBV2; D: NA; size: NA; CDR3: CASSRSDPTGRGDEQYF; DNA: TGTGCCAGCAGTCGTAGCGACCCCACAGGGCGTGGAGACGAGCAGTACTTC
J: TRBJ2-7; V: TRBV14; D: NA; size: NA; CDR3: CASSQQSSYEQYF; DNA: TGTGCCAGCAGCCAACAGAGCTCCTACGAGCAGTACTTC
J: TRBJ2-2; V: TRBV7-8; D: NA; size: NA; CDR3: CASSFRDSNTGELFF; DNA: TGTGCCAGCAGCTTCCGGGACTCGAACACCGGGGAGCTGTTTTTT
J: TRBJ2-4; V: TRBV2; D: NA; size: once; CDR3: CASRGVENIQYF; DNA: TGTGCCAGCAGAGGAGTAGAAAACATTCAGTACTTC
J: TRBJ2-5; V: TRBV6-6; D: NA; size: NA; CDR3: CASSYPARGAETQYF; DNA: TGTGCCAGCAGTTACCCGGCCAGGGGGGCAGAGACCCAGTACTTC